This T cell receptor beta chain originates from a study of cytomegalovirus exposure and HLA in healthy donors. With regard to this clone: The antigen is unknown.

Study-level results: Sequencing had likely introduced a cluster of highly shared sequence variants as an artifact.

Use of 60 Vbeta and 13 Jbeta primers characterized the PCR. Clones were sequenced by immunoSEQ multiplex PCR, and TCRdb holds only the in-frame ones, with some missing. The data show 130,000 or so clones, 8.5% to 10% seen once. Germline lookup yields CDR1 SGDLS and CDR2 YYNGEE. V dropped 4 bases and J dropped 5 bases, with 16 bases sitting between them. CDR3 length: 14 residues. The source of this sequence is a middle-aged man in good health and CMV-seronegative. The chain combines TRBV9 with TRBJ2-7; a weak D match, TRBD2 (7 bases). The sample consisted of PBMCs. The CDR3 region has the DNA TGTGCCAGCAGCCCCCGAAGGGGGGGCCACGAGCAGTACTTC. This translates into CASSPRRGGHEQYF. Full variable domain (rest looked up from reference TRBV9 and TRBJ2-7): DSGVTQTPKHLITATGQRVTLRCSPRSGDLSVYWYQQSLDQGLQFLIQYYNGEERAKGNILERFSAQQFPDLHSELNLSSLELGDSALYFCASSPRRGGHEQYFGPGTRLTVT.